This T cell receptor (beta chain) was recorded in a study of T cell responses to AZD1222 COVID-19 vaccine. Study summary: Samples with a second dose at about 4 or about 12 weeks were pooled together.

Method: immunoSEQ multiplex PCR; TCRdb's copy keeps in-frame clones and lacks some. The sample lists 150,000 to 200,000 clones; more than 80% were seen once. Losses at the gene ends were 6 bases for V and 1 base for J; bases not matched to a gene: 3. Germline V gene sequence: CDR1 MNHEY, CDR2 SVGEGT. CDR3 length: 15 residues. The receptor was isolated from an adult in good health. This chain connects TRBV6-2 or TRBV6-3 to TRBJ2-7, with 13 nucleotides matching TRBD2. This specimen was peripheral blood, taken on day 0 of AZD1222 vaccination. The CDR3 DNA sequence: TGTGCCAGCAGCCGGACTAGCGGGGGTTCCTACGAGCAGTACTTC. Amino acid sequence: CASSRTSGGSYEQYF.